This is a list of T cell receptor beta chains from one sample in a study of PD-L1 blockade in urothelial cancer. Produced via immunoSEQ multiplex PCR; TCRdb's table is partial and in-frame only. Of 100,000 to 150,000 clones listed, around 85% are singletons. The sample here was PBMCs, taken around atezolizumab (anti-PD-L1) treatment. Source of these receptors: a man aged 45 to 65 with urothelial cancer. Each CDR3 is given with its conserved first and last residue. D genes are given only for firm matches. Size is omitted from some rows. Given values are once, few, many or a class for expanded clones.

J,D,size,V,DNA,CDR3
TRBJ2-6,-,-,TRBV5-1,TGCGCCAGCAGCAGAGGGGGCTCTGGGGCCAACGTCCTGACTTTC,CASSRGGSGANVLTF
TRBJ2-7,TRBD1,-,TRBV18,TGTGCCAGCTCCTCGGGACAGGGATCCTACGAGCAGTACTTC,CASSSGQGSYEQYF
TRBJ1-5,TRBD1,-,TRBV19,TGTGCCAGTAGTTTTGACAGGGGCAATCAGCCCCAGCATTTT,CASSFDRGNQPQHF
TRBJ2-7,TRBD2,-,TRBV15,TGTGCCACCAGCAGAGCCCCGACTAGCGGGGATAACGAGCAGTACTTC,CATSRAPTSGDNEQYF
TRBJ1-2,TRBD1,-,TRBV7-8,TGTGCCAGCAGCGGACGGACAGGGGGCGCGTTGTATGGCTACACCTTC,CASSGRTGGALYGYTF
TRBJ2-7,-,-,TRBV2,TGTGCCAGCAGTGCCCCCCAGGGCGAGCCAACCTACGAGCAGTACTTC,CASSAPQGEPTYEQYF
TRBJ1-1,TRBD1,-,TRBV2,TGTGCCAGCAGTGAAGCGGGGACAGGGAGAGCTTTCTTT,CASSEAGTGRAFF
TRBJ2-5,TRBD2,-,TRBV30,TGTGCCTGGAGTCTTGCTAGCGGGAGAGAATGGGAGACCCAGTACTTC,CAWSLASGREWETQYF
TRBJ2-1,TRBD1,-,TRBV19,TGTGCCAGTAGTATTGGGACAGGGGGATACAATGAGCAGTTCTTC,CASSIGTGGYNEQFF
TRBJ1-1,-,-,TRBV28,TGTGCCAGCAGTTTATCCGGGTTACTTGAAGCTTTCTTT,CASSLSGLLEAFF
TRBJ2-1,-,-,TRBV21-1,TGTGCCAGCAGCAATCGTCTAGCGGGAGATGGTGGGGACAATGAGCAGTTCTTC,CASSNRLAGDGGDNEQFF
TRBJ2-2,-,-,TRBV5-1,TGCGCCAGCAGCTCCACAGGGAGTTCCCTAGGCACCGGGGAGCTGTTTTTT,CASSSTGSSLGTGELFF
TRBJ2-5,TRBD1,-,TRBV4-1,TGCGCCAGCAGCCAGGGGACAGGGCTAGAGACCCAGTACTTC,CASSQGTGLETQYF
TRBJ2-1,TRBD2,-,TRBV27,TGTGCCACCTTATCAACTAGCGGGAGGGCGTGGAATGAGCAGTTCTTC,CATLSTSGRAWNEQFF
TRBJ2-3,-,-,TRBV25-1,TGTGCCAGCAGTACCGCACTTCAAGGCGGGGCAGATACGCAGTATTTT,CASSTALQGGADTQYF
TRBJ2-1,TRBD2,-,TRBV19,TGTGCCAGTAGTATCCTACTAGCGGCTTCCTACAATGAGCAGTTCTTC,CASSILLAASYNEQFF
TRBJ1-5,TRBD1,-,TRBV27,TGTGCCAGCAGTTTATCGGGACAGGGTCCTAGCAATCAGCCCCAGCATTTT,CASSLSGQGPSNQPQHF
TRBJ2-5,-,-,TRBV4-1,TGCGCCAGCAGCCGAGGCGGGATTGTACAAGAGACCCAGTACTTC,CASSRGGIVQETQYF
TRBJ1-2,TRBD1,-,TRBV28,TGTGCCAGCAGCTGGATGAGGGGGCTTACCTATGGCTACACCTTC,CASSWMRGLTYGYTF
TRBJ2-3,-,-,TRBV28,TGTGCCAGCAGTCCCCTCGGGGAGGCTAGCACAGATACGCAGTATTTT,CASSPLGEASTDTQYF
TRBJ2-5,TRBD2,-,TRBV15,TGTGCCACCAGCAGAGGAGGGACTAGCGGGTTCGGAGAGACCCAGTACTTC,CATSRGGTSGFGETQYF
TRBJ2-1,TRBD2,-,TRBV2,TGTGCCAGCAGACTAATAGCGGGAGGGAGCAATGAGCAGTTCTTC,CASRLIAGGSNEQFF
TRBJ1-5,TRBD1,-,TRBV28,TGTGCCAGCAGTCCGGGGTGGGACAGACCCCAGCATTTT,CASSPGWDRPQHF
TRBJ2-1,TRBD2,-,TRBV5-1,TGCGCCAGCAGCTTGGCCCCCGGACTAGCGGGAGATGAGCAGTTCTTC,CASSLAPGLAGDEQFF
TRBJ1-2,-,medium-sized,TRBV19,TGTGCCATGGGGCCTGCTGGGGGCTACACCTTC,CAMGPAGGYTF
TRBJ2-5,TRBD1,-,TRBV7-9,TGTGCCAGCAGCTTACCCGGGACAGGGGGCCGGGAGACCCAGTACTTC,CASSLPGTGGRETQYF
TRBJ1-6,-,-,TRBV6-5,TGTGCCAGCAGTTACGAGATGAGTAATTCACCCCTCCACTTT,CASSYEMSNSPLHF
TRBJ2-7,TRBD1,-,TRBV9,TGTGCCAGCAGCGCGGGGACAGAAGAATACTACGAGCAGTACTTC,CASSAGTEEYYEQYF
TRBJ1-1,TRBD1,-,TRBV5-1,TGCGCCAGCAGCCGTGGGACAGCTGAAGCTTTCTTT,CASSRGTAEAFF
TRBJ2-7,TRBD2,-,TRBV6-1,TGTGCCAGCAGTGTGGTACTAGCGGGACAGGTCGAGCAGTACTTC,CASSVVLAGQVEQYF
TRBJ2-1,TRBD2,few,TRBV19,TGTGCCAGTAGTCCACTAGCGGGAGGGTCCTACAATGAGCAGTTCTTC,CASSPLAGGSYNEQFF
TRBJ2-7,-,-,TRBV5-1,TGCGCCAGCAGCTTGGCGACAGCGACGTACTTC,CASSLATATYF
TRBJ2-1,TRBD1,-,TRBV5-4,TGTGCCAGCAGGGGGGACAGGGGGTCTTACAATGAGCAGTTCTTC,CASRGDRGSYNEQFF
TRBJ1-2,-,-,TRBV11-2,TGTGCCAGCAGCGTACAATTTACAGGCCTTTATGGCTACACCTTC,CASSVQFTGLYGYTF
TRBJ2-5,-,-,TRBV5-1,TGCGCCAGCAGCTCCGACGGCCAGGGGGAGACCCAGTACTTC,CASSSDGQGETQYF
TRBJ1-5,TRBD1,-,TRBV19,TGTGCCAGTAGCCCTGACAGGGGATATAGCAATCAGCCCCAGCATTTT,CASSPDRGYSNQPQHF
TRBJ2-2,TRBD2,once,TRBV7-7,TGTGCTAGCAGAGAGCTAGCGGGAGAAGATTCCGGGGAGCTGTTTTTT,CASRELAGEDSGELFF
TRBJ2-3,TRBD2,-,TRBV7-2,TGTTCATCCGGGAGGGGTGGCACAGATACGCAGTATTTT,CSSGRGGTDTQYF
TRBJ2-7,TRBD2,once,TRBV11-2,TGTGCCAGCAGCCGCGTGACTAGCGGGCCATCCTACGAGCAGTACTTC,CASSRVTSGPSYEQYF
TRBJ2-7,-,-,TRBV7-8,TGTGCCAGCAGCTTAGTCTCTAGCGACTACGAGCAGTACTTC,CASSLVSSDYEQYF
TRBJ2-5,-,-,TRBV5-4,TGTGCCAGCAGTTCAAACGGACTAGGGGGTGAGACCCAGTACTTC,CASSSNGLGGETQYF